The 11 T cell receptor beta chains reported below all come from one sample, sequenced in a study. TCRdb processed the 5' RACE reads anew with MiXCR; each CDR3 protein has one entry. The sample has about 32,000 distinct CDR3 sequences, roughly 25% seen once; the top ten hold around 4.1%. Sequencing input: memory CD4+ T cells sorted from blood. Subset here: memory CD4+ T cells, CD4+CD45RO+CD25-. Source of these receptors: a female donor with breast cancer.

By proportion, this clonotype is medium-sized. V is TRBV6-2 or TRBV6-3 and J is TRBJ1-1; 7 bases are shared with TRBD1. The CDR3 is 13 amino acids. The germline V gene has CDR1 MNHEY and CDR2 SVGEGT. The junction had 9 bases not matched to a gene; V was cut back by 2 bases and J by 12 bases. The CDR3 protein is CASSYGGGADSFF. The CDR3 nucleotides are TGTGCCAGCAGTTACGGAGGGGGCGCGGACTCTTTCTTT.

The rearrangement links TRBV25-1 to TRBJ2-1; perhaps TRBD1 as D (5 bases). The CDR3 has 15 amino acids. Germline CDR1 reads MGHDK; CDR2 reads SYGVNS. V was cut by 3 bases and J by 0 bases, with 9 bases left in between. The CDR3 region has the DNA TGTGCCAGCAGTGAGGTCCAGGGCTCCTACAATGAGCAGTTCTTC. As protein: CASSEVQGSYNEQFF.

V gene TRBV7-9 combines with J gene TRBJ2-5; D perhaps matches TRBD1 (5 bases). V gave up 5 bases and J gave up 5 bases, with 9 bases separating them. This CDR3 is built from 12 residues. Germline loops: CDR1 SEHNR, CDR2 FQNEAQ (reference sequence). For the CDR3, the DNA is TGTGCCAGCAGCAGGGGTGGGGAGACCCAGTACTTC. Protein product: CASSRGGETQYF.

A word on this clonotype: The CDR3 does not end in the conserved phenylalanine or tryptophan, so this is likely a read error. The gene calls are TRBV29-1 and TRBJ1-2; 7 bases fit TRBD1. The CDR3 runs to 11 residues. The V and J ends lost 7 bases and 8 bases, in that order; junction bases with no gene match: 7. The germline V gene encodes CDR1 SQVTM and CDR2 ANQGSEA. The CDR3 here is CSARQGLGYTI. DNA of the CDR3: TGCAGCGCCAGACAGGGTTTAGGCTACACCATC.

Notes on this clonotype: This clone may be a read error of a much larger clone one base away. The chain combines TRBV10-3 with TRBJ2-5; a possible D gene is TRBD1 (5 bases). CDR1 ENHRY and CDR2 SYGVKD come from the germline V gene. The CDR3 contains 12 residues. The CDR3 DNA reads TGTACCATCAGTGACAGCGCCGAGACCCAGTACTTC. Amino acid sequence: CTISDSAETQYF.

This clonotype was seen only a few times. The chain links TRBV18 to TRBJ2-5, with a possible D match to TRBD2 (6 bases). Germline CDR1 is KGHSH and CDR2 is LQKENI. The CDR3 is 16 amino acids. Trimming shortened V by 5 bases and J by 7 bases, and 23 bases separated the two germline ends. Here the CDR3 reads CASSEQGGAVGGTQYF. The CDR3 bases are TGTGCCAGCTCAGAGCAGGGAGGAGCGGTTGGAGGGACCCAGTACTTC.

Turning to this clonotype: A much more abundant neighbour one base away suggests this may be a read error. This chain joins TRBV4-2 and TRBJ2-1; D is possibly TRBD2 (6 bases). Per germline, CDR1 LGHNA and CDR2 YNFKEQ. CDR3 length: 16 amino acids. The V end lost 1 base, the J end lost 2 bases, and 12 bases lay between the germline ends. The CDR3 spells CASSQVALATYNEQFF. CDR3 coding DNA: TGTGCCAGCAGCCAAGTGGCCCTAGCGACCTACAATGAGCAGTTCTTC.

This clonotype appeared a few times. The V call is TRBV29-1, the J call TRBJ1-1; no definite D call. CDR1 is SQVTM, CDR2 ANQGSEA, per germline. The ends were cut back, 2 bases at V and 4 bases at J, with 17 bases in the middle. The CDR3 contains 15 residues. CDR3 bases: TGCAGCGTTGAACCTGCGGGCCCGGGAGCCACTGAAGCTTTCTTT. Residues: CSVEPAGPGATEAFF.

This clonotype has ten or more counts. The chain links TRBV12-3 or TRBV12-4 to TRBJ2-1; TRBD2 might be the D (5 bases). The V and J ends lost 6 bases and 9 bases respectively, with 15 bases between them. The CDR3 has 13 residues. The CDR3 loop reads CASSPLLGVEQFF. The DNA of the CDR3 is TGTGCCAGCAGCCCGCTACTAGGCGTTGAGCAGTTCTTC.

The chain joins TRBV5-4 to TRBJ2-6; unclear D gene. CDR3 length: 12 amino acids. Germline V gene lookup returns CDR1 SGHNT and CDR2 YYREEE (reference sequence). Trimming left V 6 bases short and J 6 bases short, with 7 bases between. The CDR3: CASTLEANVLTF. Written as DNA, the CDR3 is TGTGCCAGCACCCTTGAGGCCAACGTCCTGACTTTC.

This clonotype appeared many times. The rearrangement uses TRBV4-1 and TRBJ2-4; D ambiguous. Trimming stripped 5 bases from V and 6 bases from J, with 5 bases between. The CDR3 contains 11 residues. Germline loops: CDR1 MGHRA, CDR2 YSYEKL. The CDR3 sequence is CASSTSNIQYF. The CDR3 DNA sequence: TGCGCCAGCAGCACATCAAACATTCAGTACTTC.